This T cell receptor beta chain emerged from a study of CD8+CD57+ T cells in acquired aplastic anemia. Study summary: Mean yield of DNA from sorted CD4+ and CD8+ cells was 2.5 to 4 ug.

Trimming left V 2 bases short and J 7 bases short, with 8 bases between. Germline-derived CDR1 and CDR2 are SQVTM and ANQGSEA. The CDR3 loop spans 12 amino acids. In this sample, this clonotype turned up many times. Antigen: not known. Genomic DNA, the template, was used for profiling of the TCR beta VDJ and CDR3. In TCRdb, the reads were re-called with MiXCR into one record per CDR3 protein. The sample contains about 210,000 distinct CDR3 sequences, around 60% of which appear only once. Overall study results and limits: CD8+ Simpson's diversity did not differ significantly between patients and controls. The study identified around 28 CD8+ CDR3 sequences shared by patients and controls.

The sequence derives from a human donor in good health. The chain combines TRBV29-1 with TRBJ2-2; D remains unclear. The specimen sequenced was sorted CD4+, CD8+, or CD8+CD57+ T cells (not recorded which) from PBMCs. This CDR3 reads CSVEKGNGELFF. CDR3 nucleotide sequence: TGCAGCGTTGAAAAGGGCAACGGGGAGCTGTTTTTT.